This is a list of T cell receptor beta chains from one sample in a study of T-cell memory formation after mild COVID-19. Each CDR3 protein is one row after TCRdb ran MiXCR on the 5' RACE reads. The sample has approximately 500,000 distinct CDR3 sequences, approximately 25% seen once. Sequencing input: PBMCs or a T cell subset sorted from them (not recorded which). All receptors come from an adult woman who had mild COVID-19 (a few samples of this study predate the infection). Cell type and time point are not known. Each CDR3 is given with its conserved first and last residue. D genes are given only for firm matches. Size is omitted from some rows. Given values are once, few, many or a class for expanded clones.

>TRBV10-3|-|-|TRBJ2-1
CAISPGPINNEQFF
TGTGCCATCAGTCCGGGACCCATTAACAATGAGCAGTTCTTC
>TRBV5-1|-|many|TRBJ2-3
CASSLPSEVTQYF
TGCGCCAGCAGCTTGCCGTCGGAAGTTACGCAGTATTTT
>TRBV4-1|TRBD2|few|TRBJ2-5
CASSQGTSAEETQYF
TGCGCCAGCAGCCAAGGGACTAGCGCAGAAGAGACCCAGTACTTC
>TRBV25-1|-|-|TRBJ2-5
CASSDLETYGTQYF
TGTGCCAGCAGTGACTTGGAAACTTATGGGACCCAGTACTTC
>TRBV20-1|TRBD2|few|TRBJ2-3
CSPSGARADTQYF
TGCAGCCCTAGCGGGGCCAGGGCAGATACGCAGTATTTT
>TRBV4-1|-|-|TRBJ2-2
CASSPLERVNTGELFF
TGCGCCAGCAGCCCTCTCGAAAGGGTCAACACCGGGGAGCTGTTTTTT
>TRBV18|TRBD1|-|TRBJ2-1
CASSPILTGTGGGNEQFF
TGTGCCAGCTCACCCATTCTTACCGGGACAGGGGGAGGCAATGAGCAGTTCTTC
>TRBV7-3|TRBD2|few|TRBJ2-1
CASAEGPPAGVYNEQFF
TGTGCCAGCGCCGAAGGTCCCCCCGCGGGAGTATACAATGAGCAGTTCTTC
>TRBV5-1|-|few|TRBJ1-2
CASSSLGGRANYGYTF
TGCGCCAGCAGCTCCCTGGGCGGCAGAGCTAACTATGGCTACACCTTC
>TRBV18|-|-|TRBJ1-1
CASSPRVEGLGAEAFF
TGTGCCAGCTCACCGCGGGTGGAGGGGCTAGGTGCTGAAGCTTTCTTT
>TRBV20-1|TRBD2|-|TRBJ2-2
CSARGTSAANTGELFF
TGCAGTGCTAGGGGGACTAGCGCTGCGAACACCGGGGAGCTGTTTTTT
>TRBV7-9|TRBD2|few|TRBJ2-3
CASSSRTSGRYTDTQYF
TGTGCCAGCAGCTCAAGAACTAGCGGGAGGTACACAGATACGCAGTATTTT
>TRBV7-9|TRBD2|-|TRBJ2-7
CASSPTSGPFAYEQYF
TGTGCCAGCAGCCCGACTAGCGGGCCCTTTGCCTACGAGCAGTACTTC
>TRBV29-1|-|-|TRBJ1-5
CSVGGRNQPQHF
TGCAGCGTTGGAGGTCGCAATCAGCCCCAGCATTTT
>TRBV14|-|-|TRBJ1-2
CASSHGLPPSGYGYTF
TGTGCCAGCAGCCACGGTCTTCCCCCATCCGGCTATGGCTACACCTTC
>TRBV27|TRBD2|few|TRBJ2-7
CASSFGSGTINEQYF
TGTGCCAGCAGTTTCGGTTCAGGGACTATCAACGAGCAGTACTTC
>TRBV12-3/TRBV12-4|TRBD1|-|TRBJ2-1
CASSPSRGTGGLYNEQFF
TGTGCCAGCAGTCCCTCCCGGGGGACAGGGGGCCTATACAATGAGCAGTTCTTC
>TRBV19|TRBD2|-|TRBJ2-7
CASRLTSGNIYEQYF
TGTGCCAGTAGGTTGACTAGCGGGAATATCTACGAGCAGTACTTC
>TRBV28|-|few|TRBJ1-4
CASSLEGLGNEKLFF
TGTGCCAGCAGTTTGGAGGGCCTGGGTAATGAAAAACTGTTTTTT
>TRBV5-1|-|few|TRBJ2-3
CASSPSTGSSTDTQYF
TGCGCCAGCAGCCCAAGTACGGGATCAAGCACAGATACGCAGTATTTT
>TRBV5-5|-|-|TRBJ2-5
CASSLWGGQQETQYF
TGTGCCAGCAGCTTGTGGGGGGGCCAACAAGAGACCCAGTACTTC
>TRBV2|TRBD2|-|TRBJ2-1
CASSEFRGDEQFF
TGTGCCAGCAGTGAATTCCGGGGGGATGAGCAGTTCTTC
>TRBV7-8|TRBD1|-|TRBJ1-2
CASSPEGTGDGYTF
TGTGCCAGCAGCCCGGAGGGGACAGGGGATGGCTACACCTTC
>TRBV5-1|TRBD2|-|TRBJ2-1
CASSPYSGEYNEQFF
TGCGCCAGCAGCCCCTATAGCGGGGAGTACAATGAGCAGTTCTTC
>TRBV12-3/TRBV12-4|TRBD1|-|TRBJ1-5
CASSFEGTGNQPQHF
TGTGCCAGCTCGTTCGAAGGGACAGGGAATCAGCCCCAGCATTTT
>TRBV29-1|-|few|TRBJ1-1
CSVASTKRGNTEAFF
TGCAGCGTCGCGAGTACAAAAAGGGGGAATACTGAAGCTTTCTTT
>TRBV5-5|-|few|TRBJ1-4
CASSYHRGVSTNEKLFF
TGTGCCAGCAGCTATCATCGGGGGGTATCAACTAATGAAAAACTGTTTTTT
>TRBV15|-|-|TRBJ1-5
CATSPGGGESRNQPQHF
TGTGCCACCAGCCCCGGGGGAGGGGAATCTAGAAATCAGCCCCAGCATTTT
>TRBV5-4|TRBD2|once|TRBJ2-5
CASSTGLAGGSPAQETQYF
TGTGCCAGCAGCACCGGACTAGCGGGGGGTAGCCCTGCCCAAGAGACCCAGTACTTC
>TRBV12-3/TRBV12-4|-|-|TRBJ1-2
CASSLIQTYGYTF
TGTGCCAGCAGTTTAATACAAACCTATGGCTACACCTTC
>TRBV11-2|-|few|TRBJ2-2
CASRVGSVGTGELFF
TGTGCCAGCAGGGTCGGGTCCGTGGGGACCGGGGAGCTGTTTTTT
>TRBV10-3|TRBD2|-|TRBJ2-7
CAISAASGSSYEQYF
TGTGCCATCAGTGCGGCTAGCGGGAGCTCCTACGAGCAGTACTTC
>TRBV20-1|-|few|TRBJ2-5
CSASSETQYF
TGCAGTGCTAGCTCAGAGACCCAGTACTTC
>TRBV20-1|-|-|TRBJ1-1
CSASAGRTEAFF
TGCAGTGCTAGTGCAGGGAGGACTGAAGCTTTCTTT
>TRBV25-1|TRBD2|-|TRBJ2-7
CASTGRLAGVNEQYF
TGTGCCAGCACCGGCAGATTAGCGGGAGTTAACGAGCAGTACTTC
>TRBV24-1|-|-|TRBJ2-2
CATRGGQQNTGELFF
TGTGCCACCAGGGGGGGACAGCAGAACACCGGGGAGCTGTTTTTT
>TRBV6-6|-|few|TRBJ1-2
CASSYPGIPWGYTF
TGTGCCAGCAGTTACCCGGGGATCCCCTGGGGCTACACCTTC
>TRBV7-9|TRBD1|few|TRBJ1-2
CASSEEGAQFYGYTF
TGTGCCAGCAGTGAAGAGGGGGCACAGTTCTATGGCTACACCTTC
>TRBV29-1|-|-|TRBJ1-1
CSVVVTLNTEAFF
TGCAGCGTTGTGGTCACCTTGAACACTGAAGCTTTCTTT
>TRBV24-1|-|few|TRBJ2-1
CATSESHSRSEQFF
TGTGCCACCAGTGAGTCCCATTCTAGAAGTGAGCAGTTCTTC
>TRBV12-3/TRBV12-4|-|few|TRBJ2-1
CASSWNSRDEQFF
TGTGCCAGCAGTTGGAATAGTAGGGATGAGCAGTTCTTC
>TRBV11-3|-|-|TRBJ2-3
CASSLREVGHTDTQYF
TGTGCCAGCAGCCTTCGTGAGGTAGGGCACACAGATACGCAGTATTTT
>TRBV27|-|-|TRBJ2-3
CASSHYITDTQYF
TGTGCCAGCAGTCACTATATCACAGATACGCAGTATTTT
>TRBV20-1|-|-|TRBJ1-1
CSALPQGRGNTEAFF
TGCAGTGCCCTCCCCCAGGGGAGGGGTAACACTGAAGCTTTCTTT
>TRBV4-1|-|-|TRBJ2-7
CASSQADGGAYEQYF
TGCGCCAGCAGCCAAGCGGACGGAGGAGCCTACGAGCAGTACTTC
>TRBV6-2/TRBV6-3|-|few|TRBJ2-2
CASSYPGRASVTGELFF
TGTGCCAGCAGTTACCCTGGGCGGGCTAGTGTCACCGGGGAGCTGTTTTTT
>TRBV11-3|TRBD2|-|TRBJ2-1
CASSHWTSGTNEQFF
TGTGCCAGCAGTCATTGGACTAGCGGAACCAATGAGCAGTTCTTC
>TRBV28|-|few|TRBJ2-6
CASSLLDSGANVLTF
TGTGCCAGCAGTTTGCTGGACTCTGGGGCCAACGTCCTGACTTTC
>TRBV18|-|few|TRBJ2-5
CASSPQGRETQYF
TGTGCCAGCTCACCACAGGGGAGAGAGACCCAGTACTTC
>TRBV29-1|TRBD1|-|TRBJ2-3
CSVVSTGGGADTQYF
TGCAGCGTTGTGTCGACAGGGGGTGGTGCAGATACGCAGTATTTT
>TRBV5-1|TRBD1|few|TRBJ2-7
CASSRGTGESYEQYF
TGCGCCAGCAGCAGGGGGACAGGGGAATCCTACGAGCAGTACTTC